A single sample is the source of the 3 T cell receptor beta chains below, sequenced in a study of response to subunit inactivated influenza vaccine. TCRdb reprocessed the RT-PCR reads with MiXCR, giving one entry per CDR3 protein. The data contain 200,000 to 250,000 distinct CDR3 sequences, about 12% of them singletons. The sample here was non-naive T cells sorted from PBMCs, taken around two weeks before vaccination. Receptors originate from a man aged 45-65 years who received an inactivated influenza vaccine.

The V call is TRBV19, the J call TRBJ2-3; 9 positions agree with TRBD2. There are 13 residues in the CDR3. V lost 7 bases to trimming and J lost 6 bases; unmatched junction nucleotides: 5. The germline V gene has CDR1 LNHDA and CDR2 SQIVND (reference sequence). This CDR3 reads CASMMTSGDTQYF. The CDR3 DNA sequence: TGTGCCAGTATGATGACTAGCGGTGATACGCAGTATTTT.

This clonotype was counted between two and nine times. The genes are TRBV7-2 and TRBJ2-5, with TRBD2 matching over 7 bases. Germline CDR1 SGHTA, CDR2 FQGNSA. V dropped 5 bases and J dropped 3; count of bases not matched to a gene: 6. The CDR3 loop spans 14 amino acids. The DNA for the CDR3 is TGTGCCAGCAGCGACCGGGACTACAAAGAGACCCAGTACTTC. Translated, it gives CASSDRDYKETQYF.

The sample holds a few counts of this clonotype. The rearrangement links TRBV7-8 to TRBJ2-7; D may be TRBD2 (5 bases). This CDR3 contains 15 residues. With 5 bases removed from V and 5 bases from J, the gap between germline ends came to 19 bases. The V gene's germline CDR1 is SGHVS and CDR2 FQNEAQ. DNA of the CDR3: TGTGCCAGCAGCCGGGGATCGGAGGCTGTGGACGAGCAGTACTTC. The encoded protein is CASSRGSEAVDEQYF.